This T cell receptor beta chain is drawn from a study of blood T cell repertoires in COVID-19. Study overall: Spain, Italy and the United States supplied samples that represented acute and convalescent COVID-19. T cells, B-cell-depleted T cells, or PBMCs supplied cDNA or gDNA.

Germline CDR1 reads SGHNT; CDR2 reads YYREEE (reference sequence). V lost 3 bases and J 3 bases, leaving 9 bases between the germline ends. This CDR3 has 14 amino acids. As handled by the study authors: Estimated nucleated cell counts came from reference gene primer amplification. The repertoire was sequenced with immunoSEQ multiplex PCR; TCRdb's copy has only in-frame clones and lacks some. Clonal size and the V and J genes are those of that table, whereas D and trimming came from the DNA. The data show under 250,000 clones, with approximately 78% seen just once and 4.5% to 5.5% held by the top ten. The Seattle site enrolled patients during active infection and followed them longitudinally.

Specimen: peripheral blood. J is TRBJ1-4 and V is TRBV5-4, with D perhaps matching TRBD1 (5 bases). The receptor comes from a woman in her 70s with COVID-19, enrolled during active disease. The CDR3 reads CASSSGVANEKLFF. The CDR3 coding sequence is TGTGCCAGCAGCTCGGGGGTAGCTAATGAAAAACTGTTTTTT.